This entry describes one T cell receptor beta chain. The data were taken from a study of cytomegalovirus exposure and HLA in healthy donors. PCR used 60 Vbeta primers and 13 Jbeta primers. Only in-frame clones appear in the TCRdb table, and some are missing; sequencing was by immunoSEQ multiplex PCR. The sample contains about 170,000 clones, over 80% of which appear only once. Sequencing was done on a sample of PBMCs. This clonotype originated in a boy aged 2 to 9 in good health and CMV-seronegative.

CDR3 bases: TGTGCCAGCAGCTTAGCGCTGGGGGGGAGTCGTGAGACCCAGTACTTC. This gives the protein CASSLALGGSRETQYF. The rearrangement links TRBV7-9 to TRBJ2-5; the match to TRBD2 covers 7 bases. CDR3 length: 16 amino acids. V shed 0 bases, J shed 5 bases, and the junction held 9 bases outside the gene matches. The V gene's germline CDR1 is SEHNR and CDR2 FQNEAQ (reference sequence). The full variable domain, its missing parts supplied by reference TRBV7-9 and TRBJ2-5, is DTGVSQNPRHKITKRGQNVTFRCDPISEHNRLYWYRQTLGQGPEFLTYFQNEAQLEKSRLLSDRFSAERPKGSFSTLEIQRTEQGDSAMYLCASSLALGGSRETQYFGPGTRLLVL.